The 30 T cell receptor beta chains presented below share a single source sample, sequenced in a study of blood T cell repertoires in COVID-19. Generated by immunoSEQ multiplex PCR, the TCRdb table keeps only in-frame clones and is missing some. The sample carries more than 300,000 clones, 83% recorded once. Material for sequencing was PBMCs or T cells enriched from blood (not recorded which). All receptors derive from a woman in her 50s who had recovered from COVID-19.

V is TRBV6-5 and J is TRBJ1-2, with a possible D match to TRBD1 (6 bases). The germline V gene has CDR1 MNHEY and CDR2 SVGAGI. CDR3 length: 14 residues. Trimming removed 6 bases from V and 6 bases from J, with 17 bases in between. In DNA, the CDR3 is TGTGCCAGCAGCTCCTCCCGGGGGGCCGATGGCTACACCTTC. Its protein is CASSSSRGADGYTF.

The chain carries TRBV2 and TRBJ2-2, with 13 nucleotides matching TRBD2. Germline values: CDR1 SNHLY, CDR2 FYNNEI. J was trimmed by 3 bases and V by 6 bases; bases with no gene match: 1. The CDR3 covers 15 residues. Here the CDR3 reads CASSGLAGDTGELFF. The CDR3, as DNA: TGTGCCAGCAGCGGACTAGCGGGGGACACCGGGGAGCTGTTTTTT.

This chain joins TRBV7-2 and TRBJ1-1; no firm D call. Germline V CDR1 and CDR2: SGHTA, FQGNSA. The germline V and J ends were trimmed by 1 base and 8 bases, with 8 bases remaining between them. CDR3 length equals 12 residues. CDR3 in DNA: TGTGCCAGCAGCTTAGGGCGGTGGGAAGCTTTCTTT. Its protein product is CASSLGRWEAFF.

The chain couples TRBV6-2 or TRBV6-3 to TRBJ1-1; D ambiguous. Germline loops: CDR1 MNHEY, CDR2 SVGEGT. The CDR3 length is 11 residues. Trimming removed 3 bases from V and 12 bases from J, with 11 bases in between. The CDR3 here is CASSYIGVPFF. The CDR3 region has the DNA TGTGCCAGCAGTTATATCGGGGTACCTTTCTTT.

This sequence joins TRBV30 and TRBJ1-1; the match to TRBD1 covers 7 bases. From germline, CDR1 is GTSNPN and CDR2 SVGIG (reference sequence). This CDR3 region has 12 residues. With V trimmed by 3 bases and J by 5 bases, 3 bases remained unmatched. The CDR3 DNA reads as TGTGCCTGGAGGGGGGGACAGACTGAAGCTTTCTTT. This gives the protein CAWRGGQTEAFF.

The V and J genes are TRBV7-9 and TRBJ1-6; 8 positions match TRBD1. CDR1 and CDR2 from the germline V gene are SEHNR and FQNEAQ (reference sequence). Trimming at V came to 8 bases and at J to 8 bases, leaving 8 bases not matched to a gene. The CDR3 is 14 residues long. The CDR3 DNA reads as TGTGCCAGCCAAACAGGGGGTCGAGATTCACCCCTCCACTTT. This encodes CASQTGGRDSPLHF.

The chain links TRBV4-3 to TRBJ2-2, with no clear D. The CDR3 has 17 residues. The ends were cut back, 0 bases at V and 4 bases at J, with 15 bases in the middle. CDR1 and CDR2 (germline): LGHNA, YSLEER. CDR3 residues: CASSQDRGGGITGELFF. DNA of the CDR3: TGCGCCAGCAGCCAAGATCGTGGCGGCGGAATCACCGGGGAGCTGTTTTTT.

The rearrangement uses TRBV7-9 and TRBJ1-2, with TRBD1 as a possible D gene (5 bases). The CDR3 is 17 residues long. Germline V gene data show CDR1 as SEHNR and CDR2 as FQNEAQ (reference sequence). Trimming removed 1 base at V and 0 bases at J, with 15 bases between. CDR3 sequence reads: CASSLGGAGIANYGYTF. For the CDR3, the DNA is TGTGCCAGCAGCTTAGGAGGAGCAGGGATCGCTAACTATGGCTACACCTTC. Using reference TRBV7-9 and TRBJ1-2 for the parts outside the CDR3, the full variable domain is DTGVSQNPRHKITKRGQNVTFRCDPISEHNRLYWYRQTLGQGPEFLTYFQNEAQLEKSRLLSDRFSAERPKGSFSTLEIQRTEQGDSAMYLCASSLGGAGIANYGYTFGSGTRLTVV.

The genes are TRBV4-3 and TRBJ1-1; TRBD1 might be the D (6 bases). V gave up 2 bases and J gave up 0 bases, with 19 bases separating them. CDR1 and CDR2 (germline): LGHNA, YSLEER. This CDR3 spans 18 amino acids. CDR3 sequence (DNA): TGCGCCAGCAGCCAAATGGTAGGGGGGGGCCTGATGAACACTGAAGCTTTCTTT. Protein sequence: CASSQMVGGGLMNTEAFF.

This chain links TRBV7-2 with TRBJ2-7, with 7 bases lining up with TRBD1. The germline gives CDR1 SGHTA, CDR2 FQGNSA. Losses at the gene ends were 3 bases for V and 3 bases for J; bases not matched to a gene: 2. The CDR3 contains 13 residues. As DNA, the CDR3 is TGTGCCAGCAGCTTGGACAGGAGCTACGAGCAGTACTTC. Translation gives CASSLDRSYEQYF.

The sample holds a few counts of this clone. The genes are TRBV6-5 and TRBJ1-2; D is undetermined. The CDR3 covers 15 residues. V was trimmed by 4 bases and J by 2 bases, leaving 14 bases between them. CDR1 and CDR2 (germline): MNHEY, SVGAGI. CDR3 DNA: TGTGCCAGCAGTTCTCAGCCCGGGATCAACTATGGCTACACCTTC. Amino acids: CASSSQPGINYGYTF.

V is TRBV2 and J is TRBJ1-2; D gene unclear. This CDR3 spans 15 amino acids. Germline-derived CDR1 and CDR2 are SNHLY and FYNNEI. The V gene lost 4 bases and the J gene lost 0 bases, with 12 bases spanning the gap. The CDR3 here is CASSVGRPANYGYTF. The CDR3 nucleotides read TGTGCCAGCAGTGTAGGCAGGCCAGCTAACTATGGCTACACCTTC.

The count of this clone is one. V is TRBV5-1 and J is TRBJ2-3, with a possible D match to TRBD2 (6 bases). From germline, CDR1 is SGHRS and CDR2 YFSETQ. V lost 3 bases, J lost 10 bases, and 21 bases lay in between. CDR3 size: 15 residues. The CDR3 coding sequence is TGCGCCAGCAGCTCCACGGGGGACCCCGGCGGGGCGCAGTATTTT. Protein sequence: CASSSTGDPGGAQYF.

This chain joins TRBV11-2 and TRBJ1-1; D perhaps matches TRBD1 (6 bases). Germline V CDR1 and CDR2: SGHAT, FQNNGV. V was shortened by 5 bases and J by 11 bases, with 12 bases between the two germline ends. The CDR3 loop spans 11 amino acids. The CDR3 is CASSLRGLAFF. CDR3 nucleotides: TGTGCCAGCAGCCTGCGGGGGCTCGCTTTCTTT.

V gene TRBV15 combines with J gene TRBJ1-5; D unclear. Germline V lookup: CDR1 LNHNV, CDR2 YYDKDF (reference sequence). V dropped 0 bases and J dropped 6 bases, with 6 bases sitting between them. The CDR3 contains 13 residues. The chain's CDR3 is CATSRDQVQPQHF. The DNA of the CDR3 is TGTGCCACCAGCAGAGATCAGGTTCAGCCCCAGCATTTT.

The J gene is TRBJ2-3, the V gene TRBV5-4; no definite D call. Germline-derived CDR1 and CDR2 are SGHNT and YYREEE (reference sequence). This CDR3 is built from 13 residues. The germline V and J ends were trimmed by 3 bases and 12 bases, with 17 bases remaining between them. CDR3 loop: CASSSPTLRSQYF. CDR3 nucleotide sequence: TGTGCCAGCAGCTCCCCGACCCTGAGGTCCCAGTATTTT. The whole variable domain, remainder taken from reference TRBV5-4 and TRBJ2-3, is ETGVTQSPTHLIKTRGQQVTLRCSSQSGHNTVSWYQQALGQGPQFIFQYYREEENGRGNFPPRFSGLQFPNYSSELNVNALELDDSALYLCASSSPTLRSQYFGPGTRLTVL.

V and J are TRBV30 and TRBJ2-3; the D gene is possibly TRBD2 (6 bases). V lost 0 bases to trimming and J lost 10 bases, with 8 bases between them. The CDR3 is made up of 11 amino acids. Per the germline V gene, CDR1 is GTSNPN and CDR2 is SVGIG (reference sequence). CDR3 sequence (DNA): TGTGCCTGGAGTGTGGGGGGACCGCAGTATTTT. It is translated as CAWSVGGPQYF.

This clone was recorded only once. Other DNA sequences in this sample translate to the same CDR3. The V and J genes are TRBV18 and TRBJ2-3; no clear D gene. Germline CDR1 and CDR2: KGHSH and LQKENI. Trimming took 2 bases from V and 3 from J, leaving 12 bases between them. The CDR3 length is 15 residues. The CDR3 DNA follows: TGTGCCAGCTCACCAGTCGGGTTTTCAACAGATACGCAGTATTTT. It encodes CASSPVGFSTDTQYF.

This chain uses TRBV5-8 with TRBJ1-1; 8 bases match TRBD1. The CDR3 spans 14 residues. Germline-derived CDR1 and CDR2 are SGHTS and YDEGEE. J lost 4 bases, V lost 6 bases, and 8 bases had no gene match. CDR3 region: CASNSDRGSTEAFF. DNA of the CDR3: TGTGCCAGCAACTCCGACAGGGGAAGCACTGAAGCTTTCTTT.

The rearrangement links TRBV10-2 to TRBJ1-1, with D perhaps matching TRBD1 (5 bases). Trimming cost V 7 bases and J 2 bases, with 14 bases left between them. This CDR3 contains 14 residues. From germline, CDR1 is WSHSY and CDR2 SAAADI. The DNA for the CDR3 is TGCGCCAGCAAAATTGGAGGGGCCAACACTGAAGCTTTCTTT. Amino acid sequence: CASKIGGANTEAFF.

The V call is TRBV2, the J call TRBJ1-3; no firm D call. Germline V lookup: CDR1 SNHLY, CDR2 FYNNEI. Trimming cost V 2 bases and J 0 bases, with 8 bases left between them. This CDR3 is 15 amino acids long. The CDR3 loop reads CASSESRFSGNTIYF. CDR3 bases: TGTGCCAGCAGTGAATCCAGGTTCTCTGGAAACACCATATATTTT.

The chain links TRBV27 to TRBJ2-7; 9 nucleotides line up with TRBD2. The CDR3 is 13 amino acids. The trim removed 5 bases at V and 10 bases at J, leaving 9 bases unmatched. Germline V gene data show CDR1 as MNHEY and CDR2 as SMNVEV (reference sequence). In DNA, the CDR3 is TGTGCCAGCAGTACCAATAGCGGGGGCTCTCAGTACTTC. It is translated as CASSTNSGGSQYF.

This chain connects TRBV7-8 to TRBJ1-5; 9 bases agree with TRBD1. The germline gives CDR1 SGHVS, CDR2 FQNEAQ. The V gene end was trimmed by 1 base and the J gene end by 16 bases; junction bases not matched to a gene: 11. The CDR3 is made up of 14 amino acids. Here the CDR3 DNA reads TGTGCCAGCAGCTTAGAGGGACAGGGATCTGGTCAACATTTT. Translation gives CASSLEGQGSGQHF.

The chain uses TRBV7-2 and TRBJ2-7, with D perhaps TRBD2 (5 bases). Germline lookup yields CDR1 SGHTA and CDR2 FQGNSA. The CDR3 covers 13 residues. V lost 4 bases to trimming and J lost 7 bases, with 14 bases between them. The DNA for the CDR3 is TGTGCCAGCAGCTGGGGAGAGACTTTAGAGCAGTACTTC. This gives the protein CASSWGETLEQYF.

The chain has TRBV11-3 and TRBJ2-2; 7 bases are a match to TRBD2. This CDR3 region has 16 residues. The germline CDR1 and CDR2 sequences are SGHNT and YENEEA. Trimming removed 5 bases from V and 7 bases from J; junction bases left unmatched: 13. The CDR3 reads CASSTSGLSFGGELFF. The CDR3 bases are TGTGCCAGCAGCACCTCGGGACTATCCTTCGGCGGGGAGCTGTTTTTT.

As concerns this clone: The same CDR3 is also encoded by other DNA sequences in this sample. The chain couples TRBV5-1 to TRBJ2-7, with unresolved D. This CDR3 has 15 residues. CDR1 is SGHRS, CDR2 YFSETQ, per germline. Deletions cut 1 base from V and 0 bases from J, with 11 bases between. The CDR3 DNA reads TGCGCCAGCAGCTTGAACTCCGGTAGCTCCTACGAGCAGTACTTC. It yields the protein CASSLNSGSSYEQYF.

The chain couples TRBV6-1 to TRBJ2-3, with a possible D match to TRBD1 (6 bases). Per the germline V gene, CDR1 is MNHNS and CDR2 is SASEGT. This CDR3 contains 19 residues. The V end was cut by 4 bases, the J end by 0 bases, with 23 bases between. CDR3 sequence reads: CASSVFRRVTGISTDTQYF. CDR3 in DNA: TGTGCCAGCAGTGTCTTTCGGCGGGTGACAGGAATTAGCACAGATACGCAGTATTTT.

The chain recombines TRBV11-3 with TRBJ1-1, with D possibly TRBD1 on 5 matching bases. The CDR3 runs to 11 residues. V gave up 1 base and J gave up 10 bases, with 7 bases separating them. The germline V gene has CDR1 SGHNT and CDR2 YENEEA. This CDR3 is CASSLGRVAFF. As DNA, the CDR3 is TGTGCCAGCAGCTTAGGCAGGGTAGCTTTCTTT.

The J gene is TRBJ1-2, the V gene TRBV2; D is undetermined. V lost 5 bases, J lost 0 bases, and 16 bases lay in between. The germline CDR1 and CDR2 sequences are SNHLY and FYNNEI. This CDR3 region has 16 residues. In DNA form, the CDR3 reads TGTGCCAGCAGTTTACTCCCAGGAACCACTAACTATGGCTACACCTTC. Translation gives CASSLLPGTTNYGYTF.

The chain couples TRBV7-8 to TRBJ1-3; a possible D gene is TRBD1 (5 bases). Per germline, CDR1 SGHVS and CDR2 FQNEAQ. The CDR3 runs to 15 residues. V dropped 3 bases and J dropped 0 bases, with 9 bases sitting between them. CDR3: CASSFGQSSGNTIYF. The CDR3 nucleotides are TGTGCCAGCAGCTTCGGACAAAGCTCTGGAAACACCATATATTTT. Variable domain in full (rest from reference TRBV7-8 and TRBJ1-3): GAGVSQSPRYKVAKRGQDVALRCDPISGHVSLFWYQQALGQGPEFLTYFQNEAQLDKSGLPSDRFFAERPEGSVSTLKIQRTQQEDSAVYLCASSFGQSSGNTIYFGEGSWLTVV.